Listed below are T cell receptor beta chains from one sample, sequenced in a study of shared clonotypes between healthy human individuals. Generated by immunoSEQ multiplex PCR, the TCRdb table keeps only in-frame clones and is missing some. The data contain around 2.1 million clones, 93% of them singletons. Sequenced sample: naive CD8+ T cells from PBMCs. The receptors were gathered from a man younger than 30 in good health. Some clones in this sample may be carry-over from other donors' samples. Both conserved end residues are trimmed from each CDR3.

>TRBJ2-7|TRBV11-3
ASSPRTAYEQY
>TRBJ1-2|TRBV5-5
ASSLAGQGNDGYT
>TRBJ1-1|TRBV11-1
ASSWEAGNTEAF
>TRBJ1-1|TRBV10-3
AISGYGNTEAF
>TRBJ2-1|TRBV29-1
SARPGGIYNEQF
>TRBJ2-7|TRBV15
ATSNLQPEQY
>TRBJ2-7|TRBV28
ASRTGYYEQY
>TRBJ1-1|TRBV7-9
ASSTTQSATEAF
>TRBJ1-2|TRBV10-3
AISEGTSYGYT
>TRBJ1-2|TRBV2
ASSESSGYPLSGYT
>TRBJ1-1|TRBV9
ASSVKGTAEAF
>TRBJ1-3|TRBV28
ASSGRRAGAVSSGNTIY
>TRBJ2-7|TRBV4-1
ASSQAGFEQY
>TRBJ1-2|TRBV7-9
ASRPDEVYGYT
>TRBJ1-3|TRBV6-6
ASGHGNTIY
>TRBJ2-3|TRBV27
ASSFRSPGTGAVTDTQY
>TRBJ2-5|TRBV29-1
SVEDTGYQETQY
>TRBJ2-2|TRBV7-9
AATEQAGRFTGELF
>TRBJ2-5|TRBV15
ATRGLAGGETQY
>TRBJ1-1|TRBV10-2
ASGGIEAF
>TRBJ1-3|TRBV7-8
ASSTQYTDSGNTIY
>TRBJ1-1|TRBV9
ASSLDRNRANTEAF
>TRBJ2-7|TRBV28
ASSSYRDYEQY
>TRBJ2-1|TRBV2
ASSPGQGTNEQF
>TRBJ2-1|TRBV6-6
ASSPLAGGYEQF
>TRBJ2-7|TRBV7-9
ASSAPVTSGGYEQY
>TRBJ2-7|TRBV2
ASSEVRGDEQY
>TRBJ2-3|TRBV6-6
ASNEQGTQY
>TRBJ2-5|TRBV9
ASSAPGRRYGETQY
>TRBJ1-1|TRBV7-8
ASSDRGRVTEAF
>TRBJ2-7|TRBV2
ASSLAGVIYEQY
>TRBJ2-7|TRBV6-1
ASSEGEGVGYEQY
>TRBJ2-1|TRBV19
ASSIGTSLGEQF
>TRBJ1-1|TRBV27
ASSSGPNTEAF
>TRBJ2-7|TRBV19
ASSWGLAGAYEQY
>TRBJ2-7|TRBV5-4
ASSLRQGATYEQY
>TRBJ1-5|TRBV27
ASTQTGGNQPQH
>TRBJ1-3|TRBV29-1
SVASEHRDTIY
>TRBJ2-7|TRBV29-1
SVQGGYYEQY
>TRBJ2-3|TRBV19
ASSIRGASTDTQY